This TCR beta chain was sequenced in a study of cytomegalovirus exposure and HLA in healthy donors. General observations from the study: A prior analysis recorded that most TCR beta V segments were productive about 87% or about 30% of the time.

The CDR3 is 12 residues long. V shed 5 bases and J shed 6 bases, with 10 bases lying between them. Germline loops: CDR1 MDHEN, CDR2 SYDVKM. The PCR was carried out with 60 Vbeta primers and 13 Jbeta primers. Generated by immunoSEQ multiplex PCR, the TCRdb table keeps only in-frame clones and is missing some. Found here are roughly 200,000 clones, 77% of them singletons; the top ten hold 2.7%. Donors counted as nominally healthy when sampled, yet unrecorded immune exposures were likely. As regards this clone: What it binds is unknown.

The origin of this receptor is a woman aged 55-69 years in good health and CMV-seropositive. The specimen sequenced was PBMCs. The chain couples TRBV28 to TRBJ1-2; D not certain. As DNA, the CDR3 is TGTGCCAGCAGTCCCTTGTCGGATGGCTACACCTTC. It yields the protein CASSPLSDGYTF.